Here is one T cell receptor (beta chain) with its context. Its antigen is unknown. The sample is drawn from a study of T cell responses to AZD1222 COVID-19 vaccine. Here immunoSEQ multiplex PCR was the method, and the copy in TCRdb shows in-frame clones only, minus some. The repertoire holds under 150,000 clones, with roughly 92% as singletons. Study outcomes and limitations: Samples come after the peak T cell response, not at day 14. Close to half of all spike-specific TCRs reportedly target regions of the variants that are unmutated.

V lost 2 bases to trimming and J lost 2 bases, with 9 bases between them. The germline V gene has CDR1 MNHNY and CDR2 SVGAGI (reference sequence). This CDR3 comprises 15 residues. The chain has TRBV6-6 and TRBJ1-4; no firm D call. The TCR was taken from an adult in good health. The material was peripheral blood, obtained on day 0 of AZD1222 vaccination. CDR3 DNA: TGTGCCAGCAGTTACCTGCCTCTTACTAATGAAAAACTGTTTTTT. Translation: CASSYLPLTNEKLFF.